This is a list of T cell receptor beta chains from one sample in a study of control samples from healthy donors and cancer patients. Clones were read by immunoSEQ multiplex PCR, and TCRdb kept only the in-frame ones, dropping some. Of under 200,000 clones in the sample, roughly 94% were seen once. The sequenced material came from blood. These receptors all stem from a woman aged 40 to 50 in good health. The CDR3 runs from the conserved cysteine through the conserved F or W. Each record gives: J gene, clone size, V gene, D gene, CDR3 DNA, CDR3 protein. The D gene is left open where the match is weak. Expanded clones are given a class, and other clones once, few, many or no size at all.

j_gene: TRBJ1-2; abundance: NA; v_gene: TRBV2; d_gene: NA; CDR3nt: TGTGCCAGCAGTGAAGGAGGGGCGAGAGGCTACACCTTC; CDR3aa: CASSEGGARGYTF
j_gene: TRBJ1-2; abundance: NA; v_gene: TRBV7-8; d_gene: NA; CDR3nt: TGTGCCAGCAGCTCTACAGAAGGGCAGTATGGCTACACCTTC; CDR3aa: CASSSTEGQYGYTF
j_gene: TRBJ1-2; abundance: NA; v_gene: TRBV3-1/TRBV3-2; d_gene: NA; CDR3nt: TGTGCCAGCAGCCAAGATGTCGCCGCTAACTATGGCTACACCTTC; CDR3aa: CASSQDVAANYGYTF
j_gene: TRBJ2-6; abundance: NA; v_gene: TRBV6-6; d_gene: NA; CDR3nt: TGTGCCAGCAGCCGATACAGTACCGGGGCCAACGTCCTGACTTTC; CDR3aa: CASSRYSTGANVLTF
j_gene: TRBJ1-6; abundance: NA; v_gene: TRBV4-3; d_gene: NA; CDR3nt: TGCGCCAGCAGCCAAGAAACAGGGAGCTCCTATAATTCACCCCTCCACTTT; CDR3aa: CASSQETGSSYNSPLHF
j_gene: TRBJ1-3; abundance: NA; v_gene: TRBV6-1; d_gene: TRBD1; CDR3nt: TGTGCCAGCAGCCTAGATCAGGGGGCTGGAAACACCATATATTTT; CDR3aa: CASSLDQGAGNTIYF
j_gene: TRBJ2-7; abundance: NA; v_gene: TRBV6-5; d_gene: NA; CDR3nt: TGTGCCAGCAGTTACGATTGGGAACGGGGCGAGCAGTACTTC; CDR3aa: CASSYDWERGEQYF
j_gene: TRBJ1-1; abundance: NA; v_gene: TRBV7-2; d_gene: NA; CDR3nt: TGTGCCAGCAGCTTAGCCCTGGGGCGGATTACTACTGAAGCTTTCTTT; CDR3aa: CASSLALGRITTEAFF
j_gene: TRBJ2-1; abundance: once; v_gene: TRBV19; d_gene: TRBD1; CDR3nt: TGTGCCAGTAGTATGACCCACAGGGGTAATGAGCAGTTCTTC; CDR3aa: CASSMTHRGNEQFF
j_gene: TRBJ1-1; abundance: NA; v_gene: TRBV21-1; d_gene: NA; CDR3nt: TGTGCCAGCAGCAAAAGGAGGGTCCACACTGAAGCTTTCTTT; CDR3aa: CASSKRRVHTEAFF
j_gene: TRBJ2-7; abundance: once; v_gene: TRBV5-6; d_gene: NA; CDR3nt: TGTGCCAGCAGCTTGCAACAGGGAATCTACGAGCAGTACTTC; CDR3aa: CASSLQQGIYEQYF
j_gene: TRBJ2-7; abundance: once; v_gene: TRBV15; d_gene: TRBD2; CDR3nt: TGTGCCACCAGCTTTCGGACTAGCGGGCAGATCGAGCAGTACTTC; CDR3aa: CATSFRTSGQIEQYF
j_gene: TRBJ1-3; abundance: NA; v_gene: TRBV7-2; d_gene: NA; CDR3nt: TGTGCCAGCAGCCTATACGGGGTTGGAAACACCATATATTTT; CDR3aa: CASSLYGVGNTIYF
j_gene: TRBJ1-5; abundance: NA; v_gene: TRBV3-1/TRBV3-2; d_gene: NA; CDR3nt: TGTGCCAGCAGCCGGGGCAGGGTAAACCAGCCCCAGCATTTT; CDR3aa: CASSRGRVNQPQHF
j_gene: TRBJ1-6; abundance: NA; v_gene: TRBV7-9; d_gene: NA; CDR3nt: TGTGCCAGTACGGTTGATATCGATAATTCACCCCTCCACTTT; CDR3aa: CASTVDIDNSPLHF
j_gene: TRBJ2-2; abundance: NA; v_gene: TRBV2; d_gene: TRBD1; CDR3nt: TGTGCCGGCACTCCGGGACAGGGGGCGATCGGGGAGCTGTTTTTT; CDR3aa: CAGTPGQGAIGELFF
j_gene: TRBJ1-5; abundance: NA; v_gene: TRBV12-5; d_gene: NA; CDR3nt: TGTGCTAGTGGGACGGGGGTTCAGCCCCAGCATTTT; CDR3aa: CASGTGVQPQHF
j_gene: TRBJ2-7; abundance: NA; v_gene: TRBV5-1; d_gene: NA; CDR3nt: TGCGCCAGCAGCTACGACAGTTACGAGCAGTACTTC; CDR3aa: CASSYDSYEQYF
j_gene: TRBJ1-2; abundance: NA; v_gene: TRBV2; d_gene: TRBD1; CDR3nt: TGTGCCAGCAGTACCCACAGGGGGTTTAGCTATGGCTACACCTTC; CDR3aa: CASSTHRGFSYGYTF
j_gene: TRBJ2-7; abundance: NA; v_gene: TRBV20-1; d_gene: TRBD1; CDR3nt: TGCAGTGCTAGTTCAGGACAGGGGTCCTACGAGCAGTACTTC; CDR3aa: CSASSGQGSYEQYF
j_gene: TRBJ1-1; abundance: NA; v_gene: TRBV11-2; d_gene: NA; CDR3nt: TGTGCCAGCAGCTTAGTGGGCCGAAGGGGCGAAGCTTTCTTT; CDR3aa: CASSLVGRRGEAFF
j_gene: TRBJ2-2; abundance: NA; v_gene: TRBV5-8; d_gene: NA; CDR3nt: TGTGCCAGCAGCTCCCTCCTCTCTACGACGAACACCGGGGAGCTGTTTTTT; CDR3aa: CASSSLLSTTNTGELFF
j_gene: TRBJ1-2; abundance: NA; v_gene: TRBV6-6; d_gene: TRBD1; CDR3nt: TGTGCCAGCAGTTACCCGAGACAGGGTGGCTATGGCTACACCTTC; CDR3aa: CASSYPRQGGYGYTF
j_gene: TRBJ2-1; abundance: NA; v_gene: TRBV12-3/TRBV12-4; d_gene: NA; CDR3nt: TGTGCCAGCATGCCAGGACCCTACAATGAGCAGTTCTTC; CDR3aa: CASMPGPYNEQFF
j_gene: TRBJ2-7; abundance: NA; v_gene: TRBV14; d_gene: NA; CDR3nt: TGTGCCAGCAGCCAACGCAGGGGGGGCCACGAGCAGTACTTC; CDR3aa: CASSQRRGGHEQYF
j_gene: TRBJ1-1; abundance: NA; v_gene: TRBV3-1/TRBV3-2; d_gene: NA; CDR3nt: TGTGCCAGCAGCCAAGGGTTAACTGAAGCTTTCTTT; CDR3aa: CASSQGLTEAFF
j_gene: TRBJ2-7; abundance: NA; v_gene: TRBV3-1/TRBV3-2; d_gene: TRBD2; CDR3nt: TGTGCCAGCAGCCAACTGGGACTAGCGGGCTCAAACGAGCAGTACTTC; CDR3aa: CASSQLGLAGSNEQYF
j_gene: TRBJ1-2; abundance: NA; v_gene: TRBV7-2; d_gene: NA; CDR3nt: TGTGCCAGCAGCTTAGCGAGGGGGGAGTATGGCTACACCTTC; CDR3aa: CASSLARGEYGYTF
j_gene: TRBJ2-7; abundance: once; v_gene: TRBV11-2; d_gene: NA; CDR3nt: TGTGCCAGCAGCTCCGGGGTCGGAGAGCAGTACTTC; CDR3aa: CASSSGVGEQYF
j_gene: TRBJ1-1; abundance: once; v_gene: TRBV6-2/TRBV6-3; d_gene: NA; CDR3nt: TGTGCCAGCAGTTACGGTGACAGCCTGAACACTGAAGCTTTCTTT; CDR3aa: CASSYGDSLNTEAFF
j_gene: TRBJ1-1; abundance: NA; v_gene: TRBV30; d_gene: NA; CDR3nt: TGTGCCTGGAGCGGGGAAACTGAAGCTTTCTTT; CDR3aa: CAWSGETEAFF
j_gene: TRBJ2-7; abundance: few; v_gene: TRBV7-2; d_gene: TRBD2; CDR3nt: TGTGCCAGCAGCCTTCTAGCGGGGGCCTCCTACGAGCAGTACTTC; CDR3aa: CASSLLAGASYEQYF
j_gene: TRBJ1-6; abundance: NA; v_gene: TRBV7-9; d_gene: TRBD1; CDR3nt: TGTGCCAGCATCCGACAGGGCCCAGGAGATTCAGCCCTCCACTTT; CDR3aa: CASIRQGPGDSALHF
j_gene: TRBJ1-3; abundance: NA; v_gene: TRBV9; d_gene: TRBD1; CDR3nt: TGTGCCAGCAGCGTAGCTAGAGGAGGACAGGGGAGAAACACCATATATTTT; CDR3aa: CASSVARGGQGRNTIYF
j_gene: TRBJ1-1; abundance: NA; v_gene: TRBV12-3/TRBV12-4; d_gene: NA; CDR3nt: TGTGCCAGCAGTCTTTTGAACACTGAAGCTTTCTTT; CDR3aa: CASSLLNTEAFF
j_gene: TRBJ2-1; abundance: NA; v_gene: TRBV6-6; d_gene: NA; CDR3nt: TGTGCCAGCAGTTTCCCGGGACTTGAGCAGTTCTTC; CDR3aa: CASSFPGLEQFF
j_gene: TRBJ2-3; abundance: NA; v_gene: TRBV19; d_gene: TRBD2; CDR3nt: TGTGCCAGTAGTACTAGCGGGGGTAGCACAGATACGCAGTATTTT; CDR3aa: CASSTSGGSTDTQYF
j_gene: TRBJ2-1; abundance: NA; v_gene: TRBV2; d_gene: TRBD2; CDR3nt: TGTGCCAGCGGCTGGGGAGGGGAAACCTACAATGAGCAGTTCTTC; CDR3aa: CASGWGGETYNEQFF
j_gene: TRBJ2-5; abundance: few; v_gene: TRBV7-2; d_gene: NA; CDR3nt: TGTGCCAGCAGCTTAGCTAGGGGCACGGAGACCCAGTACTTC; CDR3aa: CASSLARGTETQYF